This T cell receptor (beta chain) was documented in a study of human T cells and chemical hapten exposure. About the study: Patients received weekly diphenylcyclopropenone doses to the scalp throughout the roughly 23-week study. The patients, most of them female, presented with alopecia areata, totalis or universalis.

The V and J ends lost 0 bases and 6 bases respectively, with 12 bases between them. The V gene's germline CDR1 is LGHNA and CDR2 YSLEER. The CDR3 totals 15 residues. Authors' methods: Counts of TCRs in each sample centred on a median of 95,638 and extended from approximately 21,000 to 630,000. In TCRdb, the RACE reads were re-called with MiXCR into one record per CDR3 protein. The V and J calls shown here were made by TCRdb, not taken from the authors' results. The sample holds 180,000 or so distinct CDR3 sequences, about 31% seen once. This clonotype has a handful of counts. Time point reported: pre-sensitization, week 0. Treatment meaning: therapeutic diphenylcyclopropenone sensitization with weekly scalp DPC. Ahead of each patch test application, blood was drawn.

The sequence came from a young woman with alopecia areata. Some clones in this sample may be carry-over from other donors' samples. The genes are TRBV4-3 and TRBJ1-5; TRBD1 might be the D (6 bases). The sample consisted of whole blood, taken in connection with sensitization to the hapten diphenylcyclopropenone (DPC). The CDR3 reads CASSQDPRGAQPQHF. Here the CDR3 DNA reads TGCGCCAGCAGCCAAGATCCCCGGGGGGCTCAGCCCCAGCATTTT.